The T cell receptor (beta chain) described here comes from a study of technical replicates of blood from a few donors. This CDR3 spans 15 amino acids. Trimming cost V 3 bases and J 2 bases; bases outside gene matches: 5. Germline V gene data show CDR1 as SGHRS and CDR2 as YFSETQ. The repertoire was sequenced with immunoSEQ multiplex PCR; TCRdb's copy has only in-frame clones and lacks some. The sample carries some 69,000 clones, over 75% recorded once. V gene TRBV5-1 combines with J gene TRBJ2-5; TRBD1 aligns across 9 bases. Sequenced material: PBMCs. This receptor was obtained from a human donor in good health. Some clones in this sample may be carry-over from other donors' samples. CDR3 loop: CASSSYRGRQETQYF. CDR3 coding DNA: TGCGCCAGCAGCTCATACAGGGGGCGACAAGAGACCCAGTACTTC.